This T cell receptor beta chain was documented in a study of cytomegalovirus exposure and HLA in healthy donors (dated by TCRdb to the late 2010s). At the level of the whole study: An earlier analysis of several hundred of the donors reported 276 Gb of sequence data and 117 million unique TCR beta sequences obtained from around 180 million T cells. Rather than drawing on any new phenotypic data, the later analysis identified candidate immune exposures from TCR beta sequences and the way those sequences occurred across donors. HLA typing covered class I and class II loci at four-digit resolution. All discovery cohort repertoires had been generated on a single sequencing platform. To study patterns of TCR occurrence, a later analysis re-analyzed previously published TCR beta repertoires from 666 donors and added high-resolution HLA genotyping. Because of strong linkage in the cohort, roughly five DR-DQ haplotypes were treated as single units for association and clustering. A separate validation cohort of 100 to 150 different subjects was used in addition to the roughly 670-subject first cohort. Of the 350 to 400 genotyped donors, approximately 82% fell in the genetic ancestry cluster associated with self-reported Caucasian donors. An earlier analysis of several hundred of the donors used high-throughput TCR beta sequencing to judge whether each TCR beta V gene segment behaved as functional or pseudogenic. The study aimed to test whether cataloging public T cell receptors could reveal signatures of past pathogen exposure. Typing coverage varied by locus: roughly 629-630 donors for A, B, C, DRB1 and DQB1; 522 for DQA1; around 570 for DPA1; approximately 470 for DPB1. To predict cytomegalovirus infection status, the study brought together high-throughput TCR immunosequencing, statistical association of individual TCRs with disease status, and machine learning. An early release that covered 640 HLA-typed donors contained around 330 gigabases of sequencing data and around 80 million unique TCR sequences. Donor age, sex, ethnicity and CMV serostatus were compiled alongside the repertoire data. Among some 400 genotyped donors of the cohort, an average of around 240,000 unique TCR beta nucleotide sequences were sequenced per donor, about a sixth of them non-productive. The T cell repertoires of several hundred subjects were profiled by immunosequencing and related to cytomegalovirus serostatus. A later genetic analysis used genome-wide SNP genotypes for 398 of the 666 donors, treating that subset as a discovery cohort. Findings and caveats that apply to the study as a whole: Cytomegalovirus status was reported to be diagnosed by the classifier with high specificity and sensitivity in both the original and validation cohorts. Presence/absence analyses assumed roughly uniform sequencing depth across donors, an assumption that may not hold. The earlier analysis of about 600 of the donors excluded roughly 17 rarely observed V segments, including chromosome 9 orphons, because counts were too low. In this cohort, only TCR beta chains were sequenced, and detectable features were limited by the absence of alpha or paired-chain data. In the study, around 150 TCR beta chains were listed as associated with cytomegalovirus. In a later analysis, several top co-occurrence clusters were reported to appear linked to parvovirus B19, influenza, CMV and Epstein-Barr virus. A group of highly shared sequence variants was considered likely to be a technical artifact of the sequencing pipeline. A further reported finding was that TCR beta sequences accurately predicted the HLA-A and HLA-B alleles for most subjects in the first cohort. The only immune exposure information available for the cohort was CMV serostatus. Because HLA typing was unavailable for some donors at each locus, only the typed subset was used in association tests. Because the 87-base-pair reads could not distinguish some IMGT-functional V segments, including TRBV6-2 and TRBV6-3, those segments were excluded. The authors suggested that the approach could potentially be extended to other disease states and immunological phenotypes. Correlated functional status among segregating V segments might reflect linkage disequilibrium, but an unknown experimental factor could not be ruled out. V-gene and J-gene trimming of TCR beta chains was associated with a missense DCLRE1C variant in a later genetic analysis, and the association was replicated in an independent cohort. In a later analysis, most CMV-associated TCR beta chains were found to appear HLA-restricted, with HLA associations seemingly driven largely by CMV exposure. An earlier analysis of 587 of the donors showed that most TCR beta V segments appeared in productive rearrangements either about 87% or about 30% of the time, which broadly matched IMGT annotations. In a later analysis, TCR association rates were found to vary across HLA loci, with the most associated TCRs seen for DRB1 alleles and the fewest for HLA-C alleles. Across donors, most TCR sequences were observed very rarely, whereas some public TCRs were present in many individuals. According to a later genetic analysis, donors in an Asian-associated ancestry cluster had fewer N-insertions in productive TCRs than the approximately 610-donor mean. Compared with equally common non-associated chains, HLA-associated TCR beta chains in a later analysis were more clonally expanded and had lower generation probabilities. When HLA alleles, especially DR and DQ, strongly co-occurred, TCR associations were difficult to assign to individual alleles. At a false discovery rate of 0.05, a later analysis linked some 17,000 TCR beta sequences to specific HLA alleles. In vitro tests confirmed that a few of the cytomegalovirus-associated TCR beta chains recognize cytomegalovirus antigens.

With regard to this clone: Which antigen it targets is not known. No base-level quality is on record; no much larger clone is a single base apart.

In total, more than 500 healthy bone marrow donors made up the cohort. At the time of sampling, all cohort members were nominally healthy, though unrecorded immune exposures were likely present. The donor tested CMV seropositive and was one of the 289 seropositive cohort members. Every donor gave a peripheral blood sample, and the peripheral blood mononuclear cells from that sample were used for TCR beta sequencing. Genomic DNA was extracted from the blood cell samples with the Qiagen DNeasy Blood Extraction Kit. The method was the immunoSEQ multiplex PCR assay. For the multiplex PCR, a mixture combining 60 forward primers for TCR Vbeta segments and 13 reverse primers for TCR Jbeta segments was used. The CDR3 region of rearranged TCR beta genes was amplified from genomic DNA by a multiplex PCR assay. The Illumina HiSeq System was used to sequence the amplified TCR beta libraries as 87-base-pair reads. As for the original processing: A later analysis tallied 80 million to 95 million unique TCR beta chains across the 666 repertoires, and approximately 12 million of those chains were shared by two or more donors. Raw reads were error-corrected and collapsed into unique sequences by a nearest-neighbor algorithm in which closely related sequences were merged to remove PCR and sequencing errors. CDR3 sequences were aligned to IMGT reference sequences to assign V, D and J gene segments. Each retained sequence needed at least a six-nucleotide match to both a V gene segment and a J gene segment. A rearrangement counted as productive if the CDR3 had no stop codons and remained in frame with V and J, and every other rearrangement counted as non-productive. Following IMGT convention, CDR3 was defined as the stretch from the second conserved V-encoded cysteine to the conserved J-encoded phenylalanine. The earlier analysis of approximately 590 of the donors excluded any sequence lacking an unambiguous match to a single V gene segment. In an earlier analysis of some 590 of the donors, a V segment was called functional when productive rearrangements were above 56.7%, and segregating when the standard deviation between donors exceeded 5%. A statistical classification framework was built for diagnosing cytomegalovirus status from the catalog of TCR beta chain sequences. V and J gene assignment, in a later analysis, came from comparing TCR nucleotide sequences with IMGT/GENE-DB human TR gene sequences. Using the TCRdist pipeline, a later analysis assigned CDR3 sequences along with most-parsimonious VDJ recombination scenarios. A later analysis defined each TCR beta chain by its CDR3 amino acid sequence plus V-gene family, and excluded reads lacking a unique V-gene family. A later analysis removed 450 to 600 highly shared, low-generation-probability nucleotide sequences to deal with suspected cross-contamination and a sequencing artifact. In a later analysis, a clonal expansion index was calculated for each public chain from normalized within-repertoire ranks of inferred template counts. In a later analysis, generation probabilities were computed using a VDJ recombination model fitted to out-of-frame rearrangements, and the results were checked against IGoR. In a later analysis, TCR-TCR, TCR-HLA and TCR-CMV co-occurrence was scored with hypergeometric tests, and a repertoire-size bias correction was applied to TCR pairs. In a later analysis, false discovery rates were estimated by permuting HLA or CMV assignments 20 times. In a later analysis, co-occurring TCRs were grouped with DBSCAN, and TCRdist sequence similarity was added when clustering was performed within HLA-allele-positive subsets. Repertoires with fewer than 30,000 or more than 120,000 public chains, plus five repertoires with anomalous nucleotide sharing, were excluded from co-occurrence clustering. TCRdb carries this immuneACCESS record with in-frame sequences only. Its versions omit some clonotypes, under half of them owing to an unresolved V gene in the studies checked, with the rest unexplained. The V and J calls and the clone size are those of that table, but D and trimming were determined from the DNA. The sample table holds 120,000 or so clones, of which about three quarters were seen once. The ten largest clonotypes hold roughly 31% of the sample.

The CDR3 goes from the cysteine to the phenylalanine over 16 residues. Only CDR3 DNA is held: 48 bases, read in frame from base 1. From a lookup of the germline V gene, CDR1 and CDR2 are MDHEN and SYDVKM. V is cut back by 8 bases and J by 3 bases, with 13 bases in the junction unmatched. The clonotype was recovered from a man in his fifties or sixties in good health and CMV-seropositive. Source material: PBMCs. The V and J segments used are TRBV28 and TRBJ1-5; 7 central bases correspond to TRBD1. The CDR3 loop reads CASRVREQGDNQPQHF. The nucleotide sequence is TGTGCCAGCCGGGTACGTGAGCAGGGGGACAATCAGCCCCAGCATTTT.